This T cell receptor (beta chain) was found in a study of T cells in Graves' hyperthyroidism and ophthalmopathy. Amplification yielded TCR beta CDR3 regions, with RNA transcripts as the source. Researchers ran a first-round RT-PCR on the TCR CDR3 using the HTBI primer set. TCRdb called the multiplex PCR reads again in MiXCR, with one record for every CDR3 protein. The table records over 400,000 distinct CDR3 sequences, about 15% of them present only once. This clonotype has more than one count but fewer than ten. Those patients with uncontrolled infection, other autoimmune disease, pregnancy or lactation were excluded. A roughly 9.3 ml volume of fresh peripheral blood provided the PBMCs. There are 17 residues in the CDR3. With 1 base clipped from V and 4 bases from J, the junction kept 11 bases outside the gene matches. Per the germline V gene, CDR1 is MNHNS and CDR2 is SASEGT.

The chain has TRBV6-1 and TRBJ2-5; 8 positions match TRBD1. This sequence was found in a man between 18 and 35 years old with Graves' ophthalmopathy. Sequenced material: blood. The DNA for the CDR3 is TGTGCCAGCAGTGAAGATAGAGGACAGGGCGTTAGAGAGACCCAGTACTTC. Its translation: CASSEDRGQGVRETQYF.